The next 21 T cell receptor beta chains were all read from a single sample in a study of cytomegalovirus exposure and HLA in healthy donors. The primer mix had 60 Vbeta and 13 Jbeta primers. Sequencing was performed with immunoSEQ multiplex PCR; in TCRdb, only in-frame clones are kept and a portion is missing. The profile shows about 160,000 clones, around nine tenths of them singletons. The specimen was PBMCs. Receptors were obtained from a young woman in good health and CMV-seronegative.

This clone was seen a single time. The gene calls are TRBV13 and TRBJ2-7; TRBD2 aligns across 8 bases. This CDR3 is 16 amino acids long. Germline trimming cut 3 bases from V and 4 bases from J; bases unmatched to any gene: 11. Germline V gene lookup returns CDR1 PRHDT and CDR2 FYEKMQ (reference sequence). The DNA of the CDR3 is TGTGCCAGCAGCTTCACAAGCGGGAGAGGGGGATACGAGCAGTACTTC. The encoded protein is CASSFTSGRGGYEQYF.

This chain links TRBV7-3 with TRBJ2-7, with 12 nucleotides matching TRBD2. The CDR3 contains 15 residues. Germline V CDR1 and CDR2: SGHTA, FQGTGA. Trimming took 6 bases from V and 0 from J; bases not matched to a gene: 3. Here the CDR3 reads CASSLAGGPSYEQYF. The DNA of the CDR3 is TGTGCCAGCAGTCTAGCGGGAGGGCCCTCCTACGAGCAGTACTTC.

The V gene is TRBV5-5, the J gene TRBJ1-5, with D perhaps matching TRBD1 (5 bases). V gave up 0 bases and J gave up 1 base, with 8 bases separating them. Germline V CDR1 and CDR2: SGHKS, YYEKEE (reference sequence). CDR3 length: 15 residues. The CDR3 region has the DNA TGTGCCAGCAGCTTGGGGGGCCCGAGCAATCAGCCCCAGCATTTT. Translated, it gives CASSLGGPSNQPQHF.

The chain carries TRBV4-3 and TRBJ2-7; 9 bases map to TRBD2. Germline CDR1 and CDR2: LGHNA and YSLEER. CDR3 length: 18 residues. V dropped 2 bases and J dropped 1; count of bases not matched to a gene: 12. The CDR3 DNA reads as TGCGCCAGCAGCCAACAGCTACGGGCGGGGGGGTTATCCTACGAGCAGTACTTC. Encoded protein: CASSQQLRAGGLSYEQYF.

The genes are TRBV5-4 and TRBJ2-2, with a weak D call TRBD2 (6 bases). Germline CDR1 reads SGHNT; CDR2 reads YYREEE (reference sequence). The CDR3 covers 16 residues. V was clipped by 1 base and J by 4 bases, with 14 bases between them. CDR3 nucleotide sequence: TGTGCCAGCAGCTTGATCACGGGAGCCCCCACCGGGGAGCTGTTTTTT. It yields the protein CASSLITGAPTGELFF.

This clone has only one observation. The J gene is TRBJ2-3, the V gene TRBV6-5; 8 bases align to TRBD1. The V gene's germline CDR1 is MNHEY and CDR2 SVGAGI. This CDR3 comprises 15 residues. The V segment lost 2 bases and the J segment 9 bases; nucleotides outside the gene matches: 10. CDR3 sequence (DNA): TGTGCCAGCAGTTACCTCGTGGGGCAGGGGGCGACGCAGTATTTT. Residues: CASSYLVGQGATQYF.

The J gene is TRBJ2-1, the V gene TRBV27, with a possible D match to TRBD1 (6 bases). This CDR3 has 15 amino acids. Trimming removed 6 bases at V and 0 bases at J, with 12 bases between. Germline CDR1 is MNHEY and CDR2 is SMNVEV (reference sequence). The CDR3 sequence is CASRGGPSSYNEQFF. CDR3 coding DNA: TGTGCCAGCAGAGGGGGTCCAAGCTCCTACAATGAGCAGTTCTTC.

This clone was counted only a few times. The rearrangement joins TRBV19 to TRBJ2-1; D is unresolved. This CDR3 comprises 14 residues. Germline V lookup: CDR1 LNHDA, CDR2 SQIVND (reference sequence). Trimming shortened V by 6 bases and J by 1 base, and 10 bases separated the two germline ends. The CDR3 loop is CASSNGQSYNEQFF. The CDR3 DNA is TGTGCCAGTAGCAATGGCCAATCCTACAATGAGCAGTTCTTC.

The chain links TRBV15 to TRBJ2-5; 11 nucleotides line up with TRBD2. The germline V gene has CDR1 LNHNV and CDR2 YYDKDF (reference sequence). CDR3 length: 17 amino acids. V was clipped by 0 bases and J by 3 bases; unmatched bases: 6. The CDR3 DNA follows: TGTGCCACCAGCAGAGATCTGGGACTAGCGGCTAAAGAGACCCAGTACTTC. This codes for CATSRDLGLAAKETQYF.

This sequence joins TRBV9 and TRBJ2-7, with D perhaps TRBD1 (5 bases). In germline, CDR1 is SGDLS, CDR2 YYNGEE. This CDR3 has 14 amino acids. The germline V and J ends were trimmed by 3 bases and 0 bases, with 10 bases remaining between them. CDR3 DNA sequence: TGTGCCAGCAGCGCTCGGCAGGGCTCCTACGAGCAGTACTTC. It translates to CASSARQGSYEQYF.

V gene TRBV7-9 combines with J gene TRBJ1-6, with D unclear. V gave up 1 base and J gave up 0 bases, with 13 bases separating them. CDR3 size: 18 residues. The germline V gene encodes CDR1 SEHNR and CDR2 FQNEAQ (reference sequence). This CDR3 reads CASSLGGGISSYNSPLHF. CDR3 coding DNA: TGTGCCAGCAGCTTAGGGGGAGGAATAAGCTCCTATAATTCACCCCTCCACTTT.

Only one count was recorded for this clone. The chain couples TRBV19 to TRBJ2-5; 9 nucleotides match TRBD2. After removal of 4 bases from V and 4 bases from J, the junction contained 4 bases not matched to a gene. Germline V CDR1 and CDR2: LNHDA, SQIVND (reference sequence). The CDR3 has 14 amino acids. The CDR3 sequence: CASSTPTSGETQYF. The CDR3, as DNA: TGTGCCAGTAGTACCCCGACTAGCGGAGAGACCCAGTACTTC.

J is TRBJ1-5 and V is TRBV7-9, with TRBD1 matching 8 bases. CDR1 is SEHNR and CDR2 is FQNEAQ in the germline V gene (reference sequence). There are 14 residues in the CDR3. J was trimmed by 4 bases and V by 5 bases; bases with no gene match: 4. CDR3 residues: CASSRTGRNQPQHF. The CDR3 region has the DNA TGTGCCAGCAGCCGGACAGGGCGGAATCAGCCCCAGCATTTT.

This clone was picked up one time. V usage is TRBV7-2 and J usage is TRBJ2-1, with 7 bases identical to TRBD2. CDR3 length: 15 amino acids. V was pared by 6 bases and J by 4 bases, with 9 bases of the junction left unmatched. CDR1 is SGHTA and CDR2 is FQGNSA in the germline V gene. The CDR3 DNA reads TGTGCCAGCAGATCCTATGGGGGGGTATACAATGAGCAGTTCTTC. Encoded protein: CASRSYGGVYNEQFF.

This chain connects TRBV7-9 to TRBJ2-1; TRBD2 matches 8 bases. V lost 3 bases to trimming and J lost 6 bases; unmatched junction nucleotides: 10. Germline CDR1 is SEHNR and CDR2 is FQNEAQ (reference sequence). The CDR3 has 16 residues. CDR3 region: CASSFTGGVRSNEQFF. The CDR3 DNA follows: TGTGCCAGCAGCTTCACCGGGGGGGTGAGATCCAATGAGCAGTTCTTC.

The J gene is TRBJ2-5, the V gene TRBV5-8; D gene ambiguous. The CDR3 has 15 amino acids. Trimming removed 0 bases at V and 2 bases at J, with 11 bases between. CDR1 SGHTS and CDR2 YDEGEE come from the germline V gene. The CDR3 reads CASSLERGPQETQYF. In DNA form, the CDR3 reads TGTGCCAGCAGCTTGGAGCGAGGCCCACAAGAGACCCAGTACTTC.

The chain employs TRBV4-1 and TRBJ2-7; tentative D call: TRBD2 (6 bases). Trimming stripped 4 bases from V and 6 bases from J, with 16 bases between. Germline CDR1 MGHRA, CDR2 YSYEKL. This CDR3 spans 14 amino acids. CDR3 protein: CASSPQLASGEQYF. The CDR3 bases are TGCGCCAGCAGCCCCCAACTAGCTTCTGGCGAGCAGTACTTC.

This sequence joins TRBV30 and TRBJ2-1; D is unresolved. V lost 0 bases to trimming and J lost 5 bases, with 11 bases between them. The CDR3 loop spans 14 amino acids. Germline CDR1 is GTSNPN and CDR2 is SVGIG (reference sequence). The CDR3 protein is CAWSVSAFNNEQFF. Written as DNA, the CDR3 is TGTGCCTGGAGTGTATCCGCGTTTAACAATGAGCAGTTCTTC. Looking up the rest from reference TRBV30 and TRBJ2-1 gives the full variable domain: SQTIHQWPATLVQPVGSPLSLECTVEGTSNPNLYWYRQAAGRGLQLLFYSVGIGQISSEVPQNLSASRPQDRQFILSSKKLLLSDSGFYLCAWSVSAFNNEQFFGPGTRLTVL.

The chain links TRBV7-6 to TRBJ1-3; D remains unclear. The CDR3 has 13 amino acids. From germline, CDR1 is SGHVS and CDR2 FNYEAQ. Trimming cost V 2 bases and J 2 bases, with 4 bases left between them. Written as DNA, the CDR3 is TGTGCCAGCAGCTTACTTACTGGAAACACCATATATTTT. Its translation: CASSLLTGNTIYF.

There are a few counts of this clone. The chain's CDR3 is CASSLRSGGRGEAFF. The CDR3 nucleotides are TGTGCCAGCAGCTTGAGGTCGGGGGGGCGCGGTGAAGCTTTCTTT. The chain recombines TRBV5-4 with TRBJ1-1, with a possible D match to TRBD1 (6 bases). Trimming shortened V by 1 base and J by 7 bases, and 17 bases separated the two germline ends. The CDR3 extends over 15 amino acids. Germline loops: CDR1 SGHNT, CDR2 YYREEE (reference sequence).

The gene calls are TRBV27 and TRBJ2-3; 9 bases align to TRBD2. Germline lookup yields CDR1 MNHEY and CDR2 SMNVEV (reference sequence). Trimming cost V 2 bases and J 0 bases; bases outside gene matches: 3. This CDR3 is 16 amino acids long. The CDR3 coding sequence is TGTGCCAGCAGTTTAAGGGCGGGAGGGAGCACAGATACGCAGTATTTT. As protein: CASSLRAGGSTDTQYF.